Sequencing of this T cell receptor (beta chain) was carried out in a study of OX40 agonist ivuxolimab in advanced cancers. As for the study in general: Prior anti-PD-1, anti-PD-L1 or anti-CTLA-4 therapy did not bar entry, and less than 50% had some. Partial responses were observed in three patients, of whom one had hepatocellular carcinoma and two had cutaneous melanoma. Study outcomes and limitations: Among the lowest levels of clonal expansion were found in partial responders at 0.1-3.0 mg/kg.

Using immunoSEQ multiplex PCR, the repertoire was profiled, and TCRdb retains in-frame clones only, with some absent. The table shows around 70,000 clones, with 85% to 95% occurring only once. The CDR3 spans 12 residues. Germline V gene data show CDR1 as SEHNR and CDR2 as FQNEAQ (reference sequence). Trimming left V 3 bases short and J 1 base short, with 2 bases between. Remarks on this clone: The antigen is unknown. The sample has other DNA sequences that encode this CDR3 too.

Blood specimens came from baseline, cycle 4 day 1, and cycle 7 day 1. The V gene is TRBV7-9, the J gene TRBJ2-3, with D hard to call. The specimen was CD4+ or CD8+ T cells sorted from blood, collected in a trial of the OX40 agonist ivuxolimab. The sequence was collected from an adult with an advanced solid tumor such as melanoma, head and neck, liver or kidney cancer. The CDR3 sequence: CASSLGTDTQYF. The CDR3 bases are TGTGCCAGCAGCTTGGGCACAGATACGCAGTATTTT.